Below, 8 T cell receptor beta chains from the same sample are listed, as sequenced in a study of CD4 T cells in relation to SARS-CoV-2 and coronaviruses. Antigen specificity for these receptors is unknown. Assay used: immunoSEQ multiplex PCR; TCRdb lists only in-frame clones, some missing. The repertoire holds about 24,000 clones, with over 75% as singletons. Unexposed donor CD4+ T cells date from about 2011-2018, before the COVID-19 pandemic. Isolation of CD4+ T cells took place after approximately eleven days in culture. Sequenced input: CD4+ T cells from PBMCs, cultured in vitro. The source is a human donor in good health.

The rearrangement links TRBV20-1 to TRBJ2-7, with D perhaps matching TRBD2 (5 bases). The CDR3 contains 14 residues. Germline lookup yields CDR1 DFQATT and CDR2 SNEGSKA (reference sequence). Trimming shortened V by 3 bases and J by 3 bases, and 15 bases separated the two germline ends. The CDR3 protein is CSASSTGTSYEQYF. The CDR3, as DNA: TGCAGTGCTAGTTCAACTGGAACTAGCTACGAGCAGTACTTC.

The chain employs TRBV19 and TRBJ2-7; unclear D gene. V was cut by 4 bases and J by 7 bases, with 11 bases left in between. The CDR3 loop spans 12 amino acids. Germline V gene data show CDR1 as LNHDA and CDR2 as SQIVND (reference sequence). The CDR3 nucleotides read TGTGCCAGTAGTAATCCTCTGGGGGAGCAGTACTTC. As protein: CASSNPLGEQYF.

This chain joins TRBV7-9 and TRBJ2-7; D perhaps matches TRBD1 (5 bases). The germline V and J ends were trimmed by 5 bases and 2 bases, with 16 bases remaining between them. The length of the CDR3 is 15 residues. The germline CDR1 and CDR2 sequences are SEHNR and FQNEAQ (reference sequence). CDR3: CASSQDGQPTYEQYF. As DNA, the CDR3 is TGTGCCAGCAGCCAGGACGGACAACCAACCTACGAGCAGTACTTC.

The rearrangement joins TRBV30 to TRBJ2-5; 9 bases align to TRBD1. The V segment lost 3 bases and the J segment 5 bases; nucleotides outside the gene matches: 7. The CDR3 extends over 14 amino acids. From germline, CDR1 is GTSNPN and CDR2 SVGIG (reference sequence). For the CDR3, the DNA is TGTGCCTGGAGCAGGGACAGGGCGGCGGAGACCCAGTACTTC. Translation: CAWSRDRAAETQYF.

The chain links TRBV30 to TRBJ1-5; no firm D call. Trimming took 1 base from V and 2 from J, leaving 12 bases between them. The length of the CDR3 is 15 residues. Germline CDR1 GTSNPN, CDR2 SVGIG (reference sequence). CDR3 sequence: CAWSDLGLGNQPQHF. The DNA for the CDR3 is TGTGCCTGGAGTGACTTAGGACTCGGCAATCAGCCCCAGCATTTT.

The chain uses TRBV2 and TRBJ1-1; D uncertain. V shed 7 bases and J shed 1 base, with 10 bases lying between them. This CDR3 region has 13 residues. The germline gives CDR1 SNHLY, CDR2 FYNNEI. The CDR3 loop reads CASTKEGNTEAFF. In DNA form, the CDR3 reads TGTGCCAGCACCAAGGAGGGGAACACTGAAGCTTTCTTT.

This chain joins TRBV5-1 and TRBJ2-2, with unresolved D. Germline V gene data show CDR1 as SGHRS and CDR2 as YFSETQ. The CDR3 contains 13 residues. Trimming pared 2 bases from V and 6 bases from J, leaving 8 bases between. This chain's CDR3 is CASSFSPPGELFF. In DNA, the CDR3 is TGCGCCAGCAGCTTTTCCCCCCCCGGGGAGCTGTTTTTT.

Here the CDR3 DNA reads TGTGCCAGCAGCCAGCGGGGGAACTATGGCTACACCTTC. Translating gives CASSQRGNYGYTF. The V gene is TRBV6-5, the J gene TRBJ1-2; tentatively, D is TRBD1 (5 bases). V lost 6 bases and J lost 2, with 10 bases in between. Germline V gene lookup returns CDR1 MNHEY and CDR2 SVGAGI. The CDR3 covers 13 residues.